A few counts support the clone carrying this TCR beta chain. The antigen remains undetermined. This record comes from a study of identifying expanded T cells in peripheral blood. Sequencing used immunoSEQ multiplex PCR; TCRdb keeps in-frame clones, though not all of them. Counted here are approximately 58,000 clones, about four fifths occurring once; the ten biggest clones make up under 20%. The germline gives CDR1 SNHLY, CDR2 FYNNEI. This CDR3 has 14 amino acids. The ends were cut back, 3 bases at V and 6 bases at J, with 14 bases in the middle. Overall study findings and caveats: Roughly two-week clone count variance significantly increased as total template count grew. Roughly 1.2 clones differed between technical replicates, versus 16.4 and 19 over time.

This clonotype was obtained from a person aged 18-70 years in good health. The chain employs TRBV2 and TRBJ1-1, with D tentatively TRBD1 (6 bases). Material for sequencing was blood. CDR3 bases: TGTGCCAGCAGTGATTTTACAGGGAGGGCTGAAGCTTTCTTT. Translating gives CASSDFTGRAEAFF.